One sample yielded the 16 T cell receptor beta chains listed below, sequenced in a study of CD8+CD57+ T cells in acquired aplastic anemia. According to the study, genomic DNA was the template for TCR beta VDJ and CDR3 profiling. MiXCR, applied by TCRdb to the reads, yields one record per CDR3 protein. The repertoire holds some 170,000 distinct CDR3 sequences, with 71% as singletons. Patients chosen for sequencing had CD8+CD57+ cells that had expanded, as shown by flow cytometry. The sequencing sample was made of sorted CD4+, CD8+, or CD8+CD57+ T cells (not recorded which) from PBMCs. All receptors derive from a human donor with aplastic anemia.

Details on this clonotype: Relative to the germline gene, one junction end is altered; a read error may explain this. The J gene is TRBJ2-2, the V gene TRBV19; a possible D gene is TRBD1 (6 bases). From germline, CDR1 is LNHDA and CDR2 SQIVND (reference sequence). The CDR3 runs 11 residues. Here the CDR3 DNA reads TGTGCCAGTAGCGCGTACAGGGAGATGTTTTTT. The encoded protein is CASSAYREMFF.

The rearrangement uses TRBV12-5 and TRBJ2-5; no clear D gene. CDR1 LGHNT and CDR2 FRNRAP come from the germline V gene. The length of the CDR3 is 11 residues. V shed 7 bases and J shed 4 bases, with 7 bases lying between them. CDR3 amino acids: CASALRETQYF. The CDR3 nucleotides are TGTGCTAGTGCCCTAAGAGAGACCCAGTACTTC.

Points on this clonotype: With a much larger clone just one base away, this may be a read error. The CDR3 loop reads CASSPWGDRTYKQYF. The DNA for the CDR3 is TGTGCCAGCAGCCCATGGGGTGACCGGACCTACAAGCAGTACTTC. The chain couples TRBV27 to TRBJ2-7; unclear D gene. CDR3 length: 15 amino acids. CDR1 MNHEY and CDR2 SMNVEV come from the germline V gene (reference sequence).

This clonotype was detected ten times or more. This chain joins TRBV6-5 and TRBJ2-7, with D perhaps matching TRBD1 (6 bases). The CDR3 contains 16 residues. The germline V gene encodes CDR1 MNHEY and CDR2 SVGAGI. Trimming cost V 5 bases and J 2 bases, with 19 bases left between them. The CDR3 is CASSRQGQVKPYEQYF. The CDR3 DNA sequence: TGTGCCAGCAGTAGGCAGGGGCAAGTAAAACCCTACGAGCAGTACTTC.

The gene calls are TRBV6-4 and TRBJ2-2; D gene uncertain. There are 10 residues in the CDR3. V lost 10 bases to trimming and J lost 8 bases, with 8 bases between them. The germline CDR1 and CDR2 sequences are MRHNA and SNTAGT. The CDR3: CATTPGELFF. For the CDR3, the DNA is TGTGCCACCACGCCTGGGGAGCTGTTTTTT.

The gene calls are TRBV7-9 and TRBJ1-2, with TRBD1 as a possible D gene (5 bases). V was trimmed by 3 bases and J by 5 bases, leaving 13 bases between them. CDR3 size: 14 residues. Germline V CDR1 and CDR2: SEHNR, FQNEAQ (reference sequence). The CDR3: CASSFDSRGYGYTF. The CDR3 DNA is TGTGCCAGCAGCTTTGACAGTCGAGGGTATGGCTACACCTTC.

This clonotype was recorded a few times. The chain uses TRBV19 and TRBJ2-1, with 11 bases identical to TRBD2. Trimming removed 5 bases from V and 3 bases from J; junction bases left unmatched: 3. In germline, CDR1 is LNHDA, CDR2 SQIVND (reference sequence). The CDR3 runs to 15 residues. The CDR3 here is CASSSSGGNYNEQFF. CDR3 DNA: TGTGCCAGTAGTTCTAGCGGGGGGAACTACAATGAGCAGTTCTTC.

This clonotype was seen a handful of times. The chain couples TRBV9 to TRBJ2-5; TRBD2 matches at 9 bases. CDR3 size: 15 residues. Trimming removed 1 base from V and 5 bases from J; junction bases left unmatched: 6. Germline V CDR1 and CDR2: SGDLS, YYNGEE. The CDR3 region has the DNA TGTGCCAGCAGCGTACAGAGCGGGGGGCCCGAGACCCAGTACTTC. This sequence encodes CASSVQSGGPETQYF.

The rearrangement joins TRBV6-5 to TRBJ2-1; the match to TRBD2 covers 9 bases. Germline V gene lookup returns CDR1 MNHEY and CDR2 SVGAGI. The CDR3 consists of 16 residues. The junction had 4 bases not matched to a gene; V was cut back by 2 bases and J by 2 bases. The CDR3 DNA reads TGTGCCAGCAGTTACGAACCTAGCGGGGCCTACAATGAGCAGTTCTTC. As protein: CASSYEPSGAYNEQFF.

The V and J genes are TRBV19 and TRBJ2-7; D may correspond to TRBD1 or TRBD2 (5 bases each). The CDR3 is made up of 15 amino acids. Germline V gene data show CDR1 as LNHDA and CDR2 as SQIVND (reference sequence). Trimming shortened V by 2 bases and J by 5 bases, and 16 bases separated the two germline ends. The CDR3 loop is CASSITGQGRNEQYF. The DNA for the CDR3 is TGTGCCAGTAGTATAACCGGGCAGGGACGGAACGAGCAGTACTTC.

The J gene is TRBJ2-5, the V gene TRBV20-1; TRBD2 matches 8 bases. In germline, CDR1 is DFQATT, CDR2 SNEGSKA (reference sequence). The CDR3 totals 20 residues. V trimming: 6 bases; J trimming: 1 base; junction bases outside the gene matches: 25. CDR3: CSAKIGDAMAGGSIQETQYF. The CDR3 DNA is TGCAGTGCGAAAATAGGGGACGCCATGGCGGGGGGCTCTATCCAAGAGACCCAGTACTTC.

This clonotype has just one count. J is TRBJ2-7 and V is TRBV11-3, with unresolved D. Germline V gene sequence: CDR1 SGHNT, CDR2 YENEEA. CDR3 length equals 16 residues. V lost 3 bases, J lost 4 bases, and 19 bases lay in between. The CDR3: CASSFLTNGRAYEQYF. The CDR3 region has the DNA TGTGCCAGCAGCTTTTTAACAAACGGCCGAGCTTACGAGCAGTACTTC. Combining the CDR3 with reference TRBV11-3 and TRBJ2-7 gives the whole variable domain EAGVVQSPRYKIIEKKQPVAFWCNPISGHNTLYWYLQNLGQGPELLIRYENEEAVDDSQLPKDRFSAERLKGVDSTLKIQPAELGDSAVYLCASSFLTNGRAYEQYFGPGTRLTVT.

V gene TRBV15 combines with J gene TRBJ1-2; D is unresolved. Trimming took off 1 base at V and 6 bases at J, with 6 bases between the two ends. Germline V lookup: CDR1 LNHNV, CDR2 YYDKDF (reference sequence). This CDR3 spans 12 amino acids. CDR3 sequence reads: CATSRGADGYTF. DNA of the CDR3: TGTGCCACCAGCAGAGGCGCAGATGGCTACACCTTC.

V gene TRBV29-1 combines with J gene TRBJ2-5, with 7 bases lining up with TRBD2. CDR3 size: 12 residues. V was clipped by 2 bases and J by 5 bases; unmatched bases: 2. Germline lookup yields CDR1 SQVTM and CDR2 ANQGSEA. The CDR3 protein is CSVELAVETQYF. CDR3 nucleotides: TGCAGCGTTGAACTAGCGGTCGAGACCCAGTACTTC.

In its sample, this clonotype was seen once. The rearrangement joins TRBV24-1 to TRBJ1-5; no reliable D call. The length of the CDR3 is 14 residues. Germline loops: CDR1 KGHDR, CDR2 SFDVKD. The V end was cut by 5 bases, the J end by 1 base, with 8 bases between. The CDR3 coding sequence is TGTGCCACCAGTGCCTTCAGCAGCAATCAGCCCCAGCATTTT. Translation: CATSAFSSNQPQHF.

The V call is TRBV2, the J call TRBJ2-3; D remains unclear. V dropped 1 base and J dropped 0 bases, with 11 bases sitting between them. Germline V lookup: CDR1 SNHLY, CDR2 FYNNEI. The CDR3 contains 16 residues. The CDR3, as DNA: TGTGCCAGCAGTGAAGAGAGCGAGAGTAGCACAGATACGCAGTATTTT. It encodes CASSEESESSTDTQYF. Full variable domain (remainder filled in from reference TRBV2 and TRBJ2-3): EPEVTQTPSHQVTQMGQEVILRCVPISNHLYFYWYRQILGQKVEFLVSFYNNEISEKSEIFDDQFSVERPDGSNFTLKIRSTKLEDSAMYFCASSEESESSTDTQYFGPGTRLTVL.